This T cell receptor beta chain was documented in a study of blood T cells in healthy people across ages. Primers used in a second PCR of about 7 to 12 cycles were a sample-barcoded 5' primer and a J-beta primer mix. Each of the cDNA molecules was tagged by a template-switch adaptor with 12 random nucleotides. TCRdb recomputed calls from the 5' RACE reads with MiXCR, one row per CDR3 protein. The repertoire consists of about 760,000 distinct CDR3 sequences, with around a quarter occurring once and the leading ten covering under 9.5%. These data are also associated with another study on T cells of mothers and their children.

This sequence was found in a boy younger than 18 in good health. Sequenced sample: blood.

The CDR3 spells CASSVLAGGDETQYF. The DNA for the CDR3 is TGCGCCAGCAGCGTGCTAGCGGGAGGGGACGAGACCCAGTACTTC. The chain uses TRBV5-1 and TRBJ2-5; 12 nucleotides match TRBD2. Germline assignment: CDR1 SGHRS and CDR2 YFSETQ. V dropped 4 bases and J dropped 5; count of bases not matched to a gene: 6. The CDR3 length is 15 residues. Based on the CDR3 plus reference TRBV5-1 and TRBJ2-5, the full variable domain is KAGVTQTPRYLIKTRGQQVTLSCSPISGHRSVSWYQQTPGQGLQFLFEYFSETQRNKGNFPGRFSGRQFSNSRSEMNVSTLELGDSALYLCASSVLAGGDETQYFGPGTRLLVL.